These 22 T cell receptor beta chains share one sample of origin, sequenced in a study of blood T cell repertoires in COVID-19. The method was immunoSEQ multiplex PCR; TCRdb's version includes in-frame clones alone and lacks a portion of them. The table includes some 100,000 clones, more than 75% detected once. The sequenced material came from peripheral blood. These receptors originate from a man aged 50-59 years with acute or convalescent COVID-19.

The chain employs TRBV19 and TRBJ2-1; 9 bases fit TRBD1. The CDR3 loop spans 16 amino acids. V was clipped by 4 bases and J by 2 bases; unmatched bases: 6. The germline gives CDR1 LNHDA, CDR2 SQIVND (reference sequence). CDR3 bases: TGTGCCAGTAGTAGGGACAGGGTATCGGCCTACAATGAGCAGTTCTTC. Translated, it gives CASSRDRVSAYNEQFF.

The rearrangement joins TRBV11-2 to TRBJ2-6, with D possibly TRBD1 on 7 matching bases. CDR3 size: 17 residues. The V gene lost 1 base and the J gene lost 0 bases, with 10 bases spanning the gap. CDR1 is SGHAT and CDR2 is FQNNGV in the germline V gene. DNA of the CDR3: TGTGCCAGCAGCTTAGGGCAGGGGGGCTCTGGGGCCAACGTCCTGACTTTC. Translation: CASSLGQGGSGANVLTF.

The chain has TRBV12-5 and TRBJ2-1, with 15 bases fitting TRBD2. Germline-derived CDR1 and CDR2 are LGHNT and FRNRAP. Trimming cost V 3 bases and J 6 bases; bases outside gene matches: 6. The CDR3 has 17 residues. Here the CDR3 DNA reads TGTGCTAGTGGTTTCTCAGGACTAGCGGGAGGGTCCAATGAGCAGTTCTTC. Translating gives CASGFSGLAGGSNEQFF.

The CDR3 region is CASSLIEGVLNEQFF. Here the CDR3 DNA reads TGTGCCAGCAGCTTAATTGAGGGAGTGCTGAATGAGCAGTTCTTC. The chain employs TRBV7-9 and TRBJ2-1, with D maybe TRBD2 (5 bases). The CDR3 is 15 amino acids. The V end was cut by 2 bases, the J end by 7 bases, with 15 bases between. The V gene's germline CDR1 is SEHNR and CDR2 FQNEAQ (reference sequence).

The chain uses TRBV19 and TRBJ2-5; D gene uncertain. Trimming took 1 base from V and 1 from J, leaving 13 bases between them. Per germline, CDR1 LNHDA and CDR2 SQIVND (reference sequence). The CDR3 runs 16 residues. CDR3 DNA: TGTGCCAGTAGTATAGGCCCAGGAATCACCCAAGAGACCCAGTACTTC. It specifies CASSIGPGITQETQYF.

This chain links TRBV11-3 with TRBJ2-3, with 8 bases lining up with TRBD1. Losses at the gene ends were 5 bases for V and 1 base for J; bases not matched to a gene: 5. Germline V gene data show CDR1 as SGHNT and CDR2 as YENEEA. CDR3 size: 15 residues. CDR3 region: CASSPGQARTDTQYF. CDR3 sequence (DNA): TGTGCCAGCAGCCCGGGACAGGCCCGCACAGATACGCAGTATTTT.

The rearrangement links TRBV19 to TRBJ1-2; no reliable D call. Trimming took 1 base from V and 4 from J, leaving 19 bases between them. The CDR3 length is 17 residues. Germline values: CDR1 LNHDA, CDR2 SQIVND (reference sequence). The chain's CDR3 is CASSIAGRGEMGYGYTF. The CDR3 DNA follows: TGTGCCAGTAGTATAGCGGGCCGCGGGGAGATGGGCTATGGCTACACCTTC.

As regards this clone: The DNA is left out, because the CDR3 cannot be placed on it with certainty; the CDR3 is given as TCRdb lists it. This sequence joins TRBV12-5 and TRBJ1-5; the D call TRBD1 from the table was never checked on the DNA. Termini included, the CDR3 measures 21 amino acids. The germline gives CDR1 LGHNT, CDR2 FRNRAP. The CDR3 loop reads CASGLAQARDRAKLGNQPQHF.

The chain is built from TRBV7-9 and TRBJ2-7; D not resolved. CDR1 is SEHNR, CDR2 FQNEAQ, per germline (reference sequence). The V end lost 1 base, the J end lost 4 bases, and 8 bases lay between the germline ends. The CDR3 has 13 residues. The CDR3 reads CASSLGQLYEQYF. The CDR3, as DNA: TGTGCCAGCAGCTTAGGACAATTATACGAGCAGTACTTC.

This clone was found once. The gene calls are TRBV4-1 and TRBJ1-4; the D is unclear. Germline CDR1 and CDR2: MGHRA and YSYEKL. V gave up 4 bases and J gave up 0 bases, with 12 bases separating them. The CDR3 sequence is 16 residues long. The CDR3 DNA follows: TGCGCCAGCAGCCCAGCGCCCGTTACAACTAATGAAAAACTGTTTTTT. Translation gives CASSPAPVTTNEKLFF.

The chain recombines TRBV19 with TRBJ2-3, with 8 positions matching TRBD2. In germline, CDR1 is LNHDA, CDR2 SQIVND (reference sequence). The V gene end was trimmed by 4 bases and the J gene end by 2 bases; junction bases not matched to a gene: 5. The CDR3 is 15 residues long. The CDR3 region is CASSTGRGDTDTQYF. DNA for the CDR3: TGTGCCAGTAGTACCGGGAGGGGAGACACAGATACGCAGTATTTT.

This chain connects TRBV7-2 to TRBJ2-2, with 7 bases identical to TRBD2. The germline gives CDR1 SGHTA, CDR2 FQGNSA. The J segment lost 5 bases and the V segment lost 3 bases, leaving 6 bases of the junction unmatched. The CDR3 is made up of 15 amino acids. The DNA for the CDR3 is TGTGCCAGCAGCTTGGCTAGCGGTATGACCGGGGAGCTGTTTTTT. It yields the protein CASSLASGMTGELFF.

The chain uses TRBV27 and TRBJ1-2; tentative D call: TRBD1 (5 bases). This CDR3 region has 17 residues. V lost 0 bases and J 6 bases, leaving 20 bases between the germline ends. Germline CDR1 and CDR2: MNHEY and SMNVEV (reference sequence). This CDR3 is CASSLSTGGGIKDGYTF. The CDR3 DNA is TGTGCCAGCAGTTTATCCACCGGGGGAGGCATTAAGGATGGCTACACCTTC.

The chain couples TRBV7-8 to TRBJ2-2, with 13 bases lining up with TRBD2. The CDR3 loop spans 16 amino acids. Germline CDR1 and CDR2: SGHVS and FQNEAQ. V shed 5 bases and J 5 bases; nucleotides not matched to a gene: 5. CDR3 protein: CASSPGLAGVTGELFF. The CDR3 nucleotides are TGTGCCAGCAGCCCCGGACTAGCGGGAGTGACCGGGGAGCTGTTTTTT. Full variable domain (remainder filled in from reference TRBV7-8 and TRBJ2-2): GAGVSQSPRYKVAKRGQDVALRCDPISGHVSLFWYQQALGQGPEFLTYFQNEAQLDKSGLPSDRFFAERPEGSVSTLKIQRTQQEDSAVYLCASSPGLAGVTGELFFGEGSRLTVL.

This clone was seen only once. This rearrangement joins TRBV5-5 to TRBJ2-1; TRBD2 matches at 7 bases. The CDR3 consists of 15 residues. J was trimmed by 9 bases and V by 3 bases; bases with no gene match: 12. CDR1 and CDR2 from the germline V gene are SGHKS and YYEKEE (reference sequence). This CDR3 is CASSSSLAVYPEQFF. CDR3 nucleotides: TGTGCCAGCAGCTCCAGCCTAGCGGTTTATCCTGAGCAGTTCTTC. The variable domain in full, completed from reference TRBV5-5 and TRBJ2-1, reads DAGVTQSPTHLIKTRGQQVTLRCSPISGHKSVSWYQQVLGQGPQFIFQYYEKEERGRGNFPDRFSARQFPNYSSELNVNALLLGDSALYLCASSSSLAVYPEQFFGPGTRLTVL.

The chain employs TRBV5-1 and TRBJ2-7, with 11 bases fitting TRBD1. Per the germline V gene, CDR1 is SGHRS and CDR2 is YFSETQ. The J segment lost 4 bases and the V segment lost 4 bases, leaving 4 bases of the junction unmatched. This CDR3 has 14 amino acids. The DNA of the CDR3 is TGCGCCAGCAGCAAGGACAGGGGGCCATACGAGCAGTACTTC. Translation: CASSKDRGPYEQYF.

This chain links TRBV19 with TRBJ1-3; D call uncertain. The CDR3 contains 15 residues. Germline lookup yields CDR1 LNHDA and CDR2 SQIVND (reference sequence). V dropped 6 bases and J dropped 0 bases, with 12 bases sitting between them. The CDR3 reads CASSSPGSSGNTIYF. The CDR3 bases are TGTGCCAGTAGCTCTCCGGGGTCCTCTGGAAACACCATATATTTT.

In this sample, this clone turned up a few times. J is TRBJ1-1 and V is TRBV7-9; no clear D. The CDR3 extends over 14 amino acids. Germline V lookup: CDR1 SEHNR, CDR2 FQNEAQ (reference sequence). V was trimmed by 1 base and J by 6 bases, leaving 12 bases between them. The CDR3 bases are TGTGCCAGCAGCTTAGACCGGGGTGCCTCTGAAGCTTTCTTT. Encoded protein: CASSLDRGASEAFF.

The V gene is TRBV7-8, the J gene TRBJ2-7; D not resolved. This CDR3 has 11 amino acids. The V gene lost 5 bases and the J gene lost 6 bases, with 8 bases spanning the gap. Germline loops: CDR1 SGHVS, CDR2 FQNEAQ. The CDR3 is CASSLAIEQYF. CDR3 nucleotides: TGTGCCAGCAGCCTCGCTATCGAGCAGTACTTC.

This chain joins TRBV18 and TRBJ1-4, with D unresolved. The CDR3 is 14 amino acids. Deletions cut 4 bases from V and 11 bases from J, with 17 bases between. Germline CDR1 reads KGHSH; CDR2 reads LQKENI. The CDR3 spells CASSLLEMSGKLFF. In DNA, the CDR3 is TGTGCCAGCTCACTTCTAGAGATGAGCGGGAAACTGTTTTTT.

J is TRBJ1-5 and V is TRBV30; TRBD1 aligns across 7 bases. V lost 5 bases and J lost 8; bases outside the gene matches: 6. In germline, CDR1 is GTSNPN, CDR2 SVGIG (reference sequence). This CDR3 has 12 residues. This CDR3 is CAWAGGTEPQHF. The CDR3 nucleotides are TGTGCCTGGGCAGGGGGGACCGAGCCCCAGCATTTT.

The CDR3 reads CASSLSAGESYNEQFF. The CDR3 coding sequence is TGTGCCAGCAGTTTATCTGCGGGAGAGTCGTACAATGAGCAGTTCTTC. This sequence joins TRBV27 and TRBJ2-1, with TRBD2 matching 7 bases. The length of the CDR3 is 16 residues. V lost 0 bases to trimming and J lost 4 bases; unmatched junction nucleotides: 6. Germline V gene sequence: CDR1 MNHEY, CDR2 SMNVEV (reference sequence).